The 9 T cell receptor beta chains below come from one sample, sequenced in a study of read filtering for tumor transcriptome and immune sequencing. This library used around 400 ng RNA and molecular barcoded adaptors spanning alpha/delta and beta/gamma chains. MiXCR, run by TCRdb on the reads, gives a single entry per CDR3 protein. The sample shows tens of thousands of distinct CDR3 sequences, about a fifth of them seen only once. Material: a population of CD138-negative cells sorted from bone marrow. The origin of the receptors is a donor aged 40 or over with multiple myeloma.

The chain combines TRBV12-3 or TRBV12-4 with TRBJ2-3; maybe TRBD2 (7 bases). The CDR3 is 15 amino acids. Trimming left V 6 bases short and J 1 base short, with 14 bases between. The CDR3 coding sequence is TGTGCCAGCAGGGCGGGGGCCTTACGCACAGATACGCAGTATTTT. Protein: CASRAGALRTDTQYF.

The chain recombines TRBV7-9 with TRBJ2-7; 7 nucleotides agree with TRBD2. Germline values: CDR1 SEHNR, CDR2 FQNEAQ (reference sequence). The CDR3 loop spans 14 amino acids. Trimming took 5 bases from V and 6 from J; bases not matched to a gene: 10. The CDR3 loop reads CASSPSGVSGEQYF. For the CDR3, the DNA is TGTGCCAGCAGCCCAAGCGGGGTGTCGGGCGAGCAGTACTTC.

This clonotype came up many times. The rearrangement uses TRBV20-1 and TRBJ2-1; 16 bases are a match to TRBD2. The CDR3 extends over 18 amino acids. From germline, CDR1 is DFQATT and CDR2 SNEGSKA (reference sequence). The ends lost 6 bases at V and 3 bases at J; junction bases unmatched: 11. DNA for the CDR3: TGCAGTGCCCGCCCGGGACTAGCGGGGGGGACTGACTACAATGAGCAGTTCTTC. Translating gives CSARPGLAGGTDYNEQFF.

With regard to this clonotype: Since no conserved phenylalanine or tryptophan closes the CDR3, a read error is the likely cause. The chain uses TRBV7-9 and TRBJ1-1; D gene unclear. CDR1 is SEHNR and CDR2 is FQNEAQ in the germline V gene (reference sequence). This CDR3 has 12 residues. The CDR3 DNA follows: TGTGCCAGCAGCGTGGAGAACACCGAAGCTTTCCTT. This gives the protein CASSVENTEAFL.

This clonotype was picked up a small number of times. This chain uses TRBV9 with TRBJ2-3, with D perhaps TRBD2 (5 bases). Between the trimmed V and J ends, which lost 0 bases and 0 bases, there was a span of 20 bases. Looked up from germline, CDR1 is SGDLS and CDR2 is YYNGEE. This CDR3 contains 19 residues. CDR3 sequence reads: CASSVDLGVSRTSTDTQYF. In nucleotides, the CDR3 is TGTGCCAGCAGCGTAGATCTGGGAGTATCCCGGACTAGCACAGATACGCAGTATTTT.

The rearrangement links TRBV18 to TRBJ2-1; 8 bases fit TRBD2. The CDR3 totals 14 residues. V lost 6 bases and J lost 8; bases outside the gene matches: 9. CDR1 and CDR2 (germline): KGHSH, LQKENI. CDR3 sequence (DNA): TGTGCCAGCTCGGGTGGGACTAGTTATTATGAGCAGTTCTTC. Protein sequence: CASSGGTSYYEQFF.

This rearrangement joins TRBV29-1 to TRBJ2-4, with 7 bases fitting TRBD1. Looked up from germline, CDR1 is SQVTM and CDR2 is ANQGSEA. The CDR3 sequence is 14 residues long. Unmatched junction bases numbered 5, after V lost 5 bases and J lost 1 base. CDR3 sequence: CSVFGTVAKNIQYF. CDR3 bases: TGCAGCGTTTTCGGGACAGTCGCCAAAAACATTCAGTACTTC.

Ten or more counts support this clonotype. This chain links TRBV7-3 with TRBJ2-1, with D perhaps assigned TRBD1 or TRBD2 (5 bases each). Germline loops: CDR1 SGHTA, CDR2 FQGTGA. V was clipped by 5 bases and J by 9 bases, with 11 bases between them. The CDR3 is 12 amino acids. The CDR3 coding sequence is TGTGCCAGCAGCCCTGGTGGGGGTGAGCAGTTCTTC. Translating it yields CASSPGGGEQFF.

This clonotype was seen repeatedly, ten times or more. The V and J genes are TRBV30 and TRBJ2-2; 8 positions agree with TRBD1. Germline V gene data show CDR1 as GTSNPN and CDR2 as SVGIG (reference sequence). V was clipped by 0 bases and J by 6 bases; unmatched bases: 0. CDR3 length: 13 amino acids. The CDR3 spells CAWSVQGAGELFF. The DNA of the CDR3 is TGTGCCTGGAGTGTACAGGGGGCCGGGGAGCTGTTTTTT.